This TCR beta chain was documented in a study of response to subunit inactivated influenza vaccine. TCRdb processed the RT-PCR reads anew with MiXCR; each CDR3 protein has one entry. Counted here are 300,000 to 350,000 distinct CDR3 sequences, about 20% occurring once; the ten biggest clones make up approximately 10%. CDR1 is SGHRS and CDR2 is YFSETQ in the germline V gene. J lost 6 bases, V lost 1 base, and 5 bases had no gene match. The CDR3 runs to 16 residues. About this clonotype: Its antigen is currently unknown.

Overall study findings and caveats: With each seasonal influenza vaccination, the authors suggested, few new T cells are recruited.

The sequences come from PBMCs from blood, collected about 20 months after vaccination. V is TRBV5-1 and J is TRBJ2-2, with TRBD1 matching over 11 bases. This TCR derives from a man in his fifties or sixties who received an inactivated influenza vaccine. CDR3: CASSLRTGGRAGELFF. CDR3 nucleotide sequence: TGCGCCAGCAGCTTGCGGACAGGGGGCCGAGCCGGGGAGCTGTTTTTT.